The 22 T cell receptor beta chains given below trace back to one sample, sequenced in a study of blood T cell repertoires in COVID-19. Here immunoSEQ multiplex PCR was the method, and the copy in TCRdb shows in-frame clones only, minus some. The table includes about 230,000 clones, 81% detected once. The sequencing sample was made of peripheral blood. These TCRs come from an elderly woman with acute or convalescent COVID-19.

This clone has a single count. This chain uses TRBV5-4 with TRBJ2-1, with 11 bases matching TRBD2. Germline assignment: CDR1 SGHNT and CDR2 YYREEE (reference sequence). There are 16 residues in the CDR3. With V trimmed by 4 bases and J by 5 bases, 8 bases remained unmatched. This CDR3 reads CASSQGLAALDNEQFF. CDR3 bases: TGTGCCAGCAGCCAGGGACTAGCGGCGCTCGACAATGAGCAGTTCTTC.

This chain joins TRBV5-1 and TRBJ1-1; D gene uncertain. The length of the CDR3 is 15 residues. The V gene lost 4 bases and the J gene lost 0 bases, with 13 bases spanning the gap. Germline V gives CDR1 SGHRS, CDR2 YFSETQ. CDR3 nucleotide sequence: TGCGCCAGCAGCCCTTTCCCCAGGATGAACACTGAAGCTTTCTTT. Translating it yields CASSPFPRMNTEAFF. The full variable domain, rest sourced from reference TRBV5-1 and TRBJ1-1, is KAGVTQTPRYLIKTRGQQVTLSCSPISGHRSVSWYQQTPGQGLQFLFEYFSETQRNKGNFPGRFSGRQFSNSRSEMNVSTLELGDSALYLCASSPFPRMNTEAFFGQGTRLTVV.

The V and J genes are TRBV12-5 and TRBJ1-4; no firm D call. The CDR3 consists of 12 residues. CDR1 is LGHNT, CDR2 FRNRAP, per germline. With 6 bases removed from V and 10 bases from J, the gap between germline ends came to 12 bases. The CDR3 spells CASGFPRGKLFF. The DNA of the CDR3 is TGTGCTAGTGGCTTCCCCCGGGGAAAACTGTTTTTT.

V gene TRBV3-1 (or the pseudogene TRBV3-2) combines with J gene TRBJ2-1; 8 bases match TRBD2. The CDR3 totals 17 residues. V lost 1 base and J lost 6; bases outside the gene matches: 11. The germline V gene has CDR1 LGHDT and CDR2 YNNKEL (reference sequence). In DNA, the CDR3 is TGTGCCAGCAGCCAAGTGGTGGCGGGAGGAAGGGGCAATGAGCAGTTCTTC. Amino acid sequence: CASSQVVAGGRGNEQFF.

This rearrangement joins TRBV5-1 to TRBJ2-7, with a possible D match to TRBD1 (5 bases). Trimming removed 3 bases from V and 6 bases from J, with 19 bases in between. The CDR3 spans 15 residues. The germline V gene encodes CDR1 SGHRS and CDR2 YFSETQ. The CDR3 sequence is CASSSSPQGSSEQYF. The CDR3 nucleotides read TGCGCCAGCAGCTCCAGCCCCCAGGGTTCGAGCGAGCAGTACTTC.

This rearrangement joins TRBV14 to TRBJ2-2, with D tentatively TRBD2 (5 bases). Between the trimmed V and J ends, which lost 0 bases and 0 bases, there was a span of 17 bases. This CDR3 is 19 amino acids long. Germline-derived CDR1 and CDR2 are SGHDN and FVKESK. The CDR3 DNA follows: TGTGCCAGCAGCCAAGAAAGTTGGTCAGACTATTCGAACACCGGGGAGCTGTTTTTT. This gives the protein CASSQESWSDYSNTGELFF.

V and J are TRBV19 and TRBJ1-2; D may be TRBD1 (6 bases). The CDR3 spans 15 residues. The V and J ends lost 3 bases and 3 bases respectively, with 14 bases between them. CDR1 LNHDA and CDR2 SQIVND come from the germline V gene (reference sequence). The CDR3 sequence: CASSMAIQGYYGYTF. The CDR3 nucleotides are TGTGCCAGTAGTATGGCAATCCAGGGGTACTATGGCTACACCTTC.

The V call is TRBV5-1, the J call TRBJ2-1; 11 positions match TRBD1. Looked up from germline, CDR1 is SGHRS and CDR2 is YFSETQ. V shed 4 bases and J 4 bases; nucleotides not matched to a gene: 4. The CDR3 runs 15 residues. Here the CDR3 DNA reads TGCGCCAGCAGCCCGGGACAGGGGGTTTACAATGAGCAGTTCTTC. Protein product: CASSPGQGVYNEQFF.

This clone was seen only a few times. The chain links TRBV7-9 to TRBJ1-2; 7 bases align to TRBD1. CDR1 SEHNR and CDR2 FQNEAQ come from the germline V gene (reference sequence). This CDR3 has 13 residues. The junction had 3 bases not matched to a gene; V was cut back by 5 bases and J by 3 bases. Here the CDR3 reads CASSPGQHYGYTF. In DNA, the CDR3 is TGTGCCAGCAGCCCGGGACAGCACTATGGCTACACCTTC.

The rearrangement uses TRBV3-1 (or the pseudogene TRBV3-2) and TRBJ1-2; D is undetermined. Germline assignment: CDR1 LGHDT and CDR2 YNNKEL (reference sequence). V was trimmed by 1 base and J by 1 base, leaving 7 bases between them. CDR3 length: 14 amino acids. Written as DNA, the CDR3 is TGTGCCAGCAGCCAAGGTGAGCTTAACTATGGCTACACCTTC. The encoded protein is CASSQGELNYGYTF.

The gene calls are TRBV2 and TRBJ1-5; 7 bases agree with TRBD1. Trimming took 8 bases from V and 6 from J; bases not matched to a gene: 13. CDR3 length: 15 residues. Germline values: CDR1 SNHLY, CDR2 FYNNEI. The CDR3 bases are TGTGCCAGCGGGGACAGATCGGAGGTAGCTCAGCCCCAGCATTTT. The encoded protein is CASGDRSEVAQPQHF.

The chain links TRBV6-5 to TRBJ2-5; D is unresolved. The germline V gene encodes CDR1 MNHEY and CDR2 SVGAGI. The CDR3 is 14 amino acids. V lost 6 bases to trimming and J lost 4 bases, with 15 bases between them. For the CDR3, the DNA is TGTGCCAGCAGACCGGTCAATAGCCCAGAGACCCAGTACTTC. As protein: CASRPVNSPETQYF.

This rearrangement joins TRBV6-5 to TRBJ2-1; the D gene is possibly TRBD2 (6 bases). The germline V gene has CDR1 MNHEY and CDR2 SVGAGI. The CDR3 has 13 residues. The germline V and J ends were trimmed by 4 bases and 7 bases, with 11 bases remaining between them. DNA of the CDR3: TGTGCCAGCAGTTCCACCGGGAGTAATGAGCAGTTCTTC. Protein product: CASSSTGSNEQFF.

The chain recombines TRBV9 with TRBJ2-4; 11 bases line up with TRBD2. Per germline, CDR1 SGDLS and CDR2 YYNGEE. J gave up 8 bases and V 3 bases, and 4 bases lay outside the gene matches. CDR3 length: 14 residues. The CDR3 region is CASSEGLAVDIQYF. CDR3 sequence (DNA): TGTGCCAGCAGCGAGGGACTAGCGGTAGACATTCAGTACTTC.

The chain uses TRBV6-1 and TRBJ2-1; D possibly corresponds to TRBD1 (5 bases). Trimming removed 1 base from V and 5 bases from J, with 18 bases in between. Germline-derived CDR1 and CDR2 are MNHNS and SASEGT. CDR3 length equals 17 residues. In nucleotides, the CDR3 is TGTGCCAGCAGTGAAGAGGTGCAGGGTGTGGCGAACAATGAGCAGTTCTTC. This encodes CASSEEVQGVANNEQFF.

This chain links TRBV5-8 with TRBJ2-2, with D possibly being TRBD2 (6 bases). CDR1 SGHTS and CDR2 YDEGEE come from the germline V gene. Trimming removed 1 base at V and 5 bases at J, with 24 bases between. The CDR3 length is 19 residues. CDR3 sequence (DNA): TGTGCCAGCAGCTTGACGGGGATCGCGGGGAGAGAGGGGACCGGGGAGCTGTTTTTT. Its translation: CASSLTGIAGREGTGELFF.

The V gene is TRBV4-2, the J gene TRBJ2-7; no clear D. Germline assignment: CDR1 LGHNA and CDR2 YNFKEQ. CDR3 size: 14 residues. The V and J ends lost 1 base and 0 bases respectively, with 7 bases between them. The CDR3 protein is CASSQGDSSYEQYF. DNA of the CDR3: TGTGCCAGCAGCCAAGGTGATAGCTCCTACGAGCAGTACTTC.

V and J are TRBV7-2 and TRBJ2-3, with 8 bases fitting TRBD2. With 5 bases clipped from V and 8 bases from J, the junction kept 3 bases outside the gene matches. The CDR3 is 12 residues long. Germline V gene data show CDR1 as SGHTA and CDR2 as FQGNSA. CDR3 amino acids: CASSPLAGTQYF. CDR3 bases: TGTGCCAGCAGCCCCCTAGCGGGTACGCAGTATTTT.

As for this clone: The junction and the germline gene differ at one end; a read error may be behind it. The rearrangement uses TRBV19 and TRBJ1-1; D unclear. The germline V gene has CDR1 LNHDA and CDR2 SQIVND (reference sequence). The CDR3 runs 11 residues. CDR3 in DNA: TGTGCCAGTAGTATTGGAGGGAGATCGGTCTTT. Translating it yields CASSIGGRSVF.

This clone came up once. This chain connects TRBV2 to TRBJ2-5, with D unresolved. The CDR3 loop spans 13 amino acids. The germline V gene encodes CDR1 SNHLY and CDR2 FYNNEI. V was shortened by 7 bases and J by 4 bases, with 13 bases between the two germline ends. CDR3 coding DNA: TGTGCCAGCAAATCCCAAATCGGAGAGACCCAGTACTTC. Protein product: CASKSQIGETQYF. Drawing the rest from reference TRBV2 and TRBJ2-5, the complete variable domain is EPEVTQTPSHQVTQMGQEVILRCVPISNHLYFYWYRQILGQKVEFLVSFYNNEISEKSEIFDDQFSVERPDGSNFTLKIRSTKLEDSAMYFCASKSQIGETQYFGPGTRLLVL.

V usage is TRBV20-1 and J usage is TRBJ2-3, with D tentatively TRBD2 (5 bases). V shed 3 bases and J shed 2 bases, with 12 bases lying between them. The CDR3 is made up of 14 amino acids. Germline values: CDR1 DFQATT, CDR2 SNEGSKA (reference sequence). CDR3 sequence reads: CSASSGISTDTQYF. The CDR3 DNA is TGCAGTGCTAGTTCGGGAATCTCCACAGATACGCAGTATTTT.

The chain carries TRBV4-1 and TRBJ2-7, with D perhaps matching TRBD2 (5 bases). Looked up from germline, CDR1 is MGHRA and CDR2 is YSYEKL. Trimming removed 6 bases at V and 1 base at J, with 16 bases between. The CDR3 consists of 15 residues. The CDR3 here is CASRVGIGISYEQYF. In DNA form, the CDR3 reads TGCGCCAGCAGAGTAGGTATCGGGATTTCCTACGAGCAGTACTTC.